These 8 T cell receptor beta chains were all obtained from the same sample, sequenced in a study of control samples from healthy donors and cancer patients. Data came from immunoSEQ multiplex PCR; TCRdb stores just in-frame clones and leaves some out. This table holds 96,000 or so clones, about 92% found once. Sequencing used blood. These receptors all stem from a man in his late teens or twenties in good health.

The gene calls are TRBV27 and TRBJ1-1; D perhaps matches TRBD1 (6 bases). V shed 5 bases and J shed 11 bases, with 21 bases lying between them. Germline CDR1 MNHEY, CDR2 SMNVEV (reference sequence). CDR3 length: 14 amino acids. The chain's CDR3 is CASSGRGSAGLAFF. In nucleotides, the CDR3 is TGTGCCAGCAGTGGCAGGGGTTCAGCGGGTCTGGCTTTCTTT.

The V and J genes are TRBV9 and TRBJ1-5; possibly TRBD1 for D (6 bases). The V gene's germline CDR1 is SGDLS and CDR2 YYNGEE. Trimming took off 5 bases at V and 5 bases at J, with 17 bases between the two ends. CDR3 length: 15 residues. The CDR3 nucleotides read TGTGCCAGCAGTGGTGGACAGTTTAGGGATCAGCCCCAGCATTTT. Protein: CASSGGQFRDQPQHF.

The chain employs TRBV5-1 and TRBJ2-3; a possible D gene is TRBD2 (6 bases). In germline, CDR1 is SGHRS, CDR2 YFSETQ. The V end lost 4 bases, the J end lost 0 bases, and 15 bases lay between the germline ends. The CDR3 sequence is 16 residues long. In DNA, the CDR3 is TGCGCCAGCAGCCAGGAGGGCCGCGGGAGCACAGATACGCAGTATTTT. Translation: CASSQEGRGSTDTQYF.

V usage is TRBV18 and J usage is TRBJ2-7; unclear D gene. Germline V lookup: CDR1 KGHSH, CDR2 LQKENI. The CDR3 is 12 amino acids. The ends were cut back, 2 bases at V and 5 bases at J, with 7 bases in the middle. In DNA, the CDR3 is TGTGCCAGCTCACCAACCCCCCACGAGCAGTACTTC. It translates to CASSPTPHEQYF.

The V and J genes are TRBV2 and TRBJ1-5, with TRBD1 as a possible D gene (5 bases). The V gene's germline CDR1 is SNHLY and CDR2 FYNNEI. V gave up 4 bases and J gave up 9 bases, with 22 bases separating them. The CDR3 consists of 16 residues. The CDR3 DNA sequence: TGTGCCAGCAGTGCGACAGATTGGGGTGGTCCGAGGCCCCAGCATTTT. Amino acid sequence: CASSATDWGGPRPQHF.

The gene calls are TRBV12-3 or TRBV12-4 and TRBJ1-1, with D perhaps TRBD1 (6 bases). V gave up 5 bases and J gave up 4 bases, with 11 bases separating them. The CDR3 has 13 residues. This CDR3 reads CASSGGGGTEAFF. CDR3 coding DNA: TGTGCCAGCAGTGGCGGAGGGGGCACTGAAGCTTTCTTT.

This sequence joins TRBV19 and TRBJ1-5; D gene unclear. Germline values: CDR1 LNHDA, CDR2 SQIVND (reference sequence). This CDR3 spans 15 amino acids. Trimming took off 3 bases at V and 0 bases at J, with 9 bases between the two ends. DNA of the CDR3: TGTGCCAGTAGTATGAACAGAAATAGCAATCAGCCCCAGCATTTT. It codes for CASSMNRNSNQPQHF.

The chain carries TRBV2 and TRBJ2-3, with TRBD2 as a possible D gene (5 bases). V lost 10 bases and J 8 bases, leaving 16 bases between the germline ends. Germline CDR1 SNHLY, CDR2 FYNNEI. The CDR3 is 12 residues long. The CDR3 nucleotides read TGTGCCACCCTCGGAGGACTCATTACGCAGTATTTT. Its protein product is CATLGGLITQYF.